This TCR beta chain was observed in a study of shared clonotypes between healthy human individuals. The naive CD8 fraction comprised CD45RO-negative cells positively selected for CCR7 and excluded terminally differentiated effector memory CD45RA+ cells. The CDR3 runs 16 residues. V was pared by 0 bases and J by 2 bases, with 14 bases between. The germline gives CDR1 SGHAT, CDR2 FQNNGV. Study-wide results and limits: The generation probabilities recorded for non-shared clonotypes fell below those of clonotypes shared by all four donors. Shared across a few donors were 5% to 6% of the naive CD4 clonotypes.

Genomic DNA from each subset was divided evenly over several immunoSEQ plates. The protocol was immunoSEQ multiplex PCR, while the TCRdb copy is restricted to in-frame clones and leaves out a portion. The sample yields fewer than 1 million clones, around 96% seen once. About this clone itself: Antigen: not known.

This chain connects TRBV11-2 to TRBJ2-7; D unclear. The TCR originated in a young man in good health. Sequences were obtained from naive CD8+ T cells sorted from blood. The CDR3 reads CASSLDFGRLPYEQYF. In DNA, the CDR3 is TGTGCCAGCAGCTTAGATTTCGGCAGGCTACCCTACGAGCAGTACTTC.